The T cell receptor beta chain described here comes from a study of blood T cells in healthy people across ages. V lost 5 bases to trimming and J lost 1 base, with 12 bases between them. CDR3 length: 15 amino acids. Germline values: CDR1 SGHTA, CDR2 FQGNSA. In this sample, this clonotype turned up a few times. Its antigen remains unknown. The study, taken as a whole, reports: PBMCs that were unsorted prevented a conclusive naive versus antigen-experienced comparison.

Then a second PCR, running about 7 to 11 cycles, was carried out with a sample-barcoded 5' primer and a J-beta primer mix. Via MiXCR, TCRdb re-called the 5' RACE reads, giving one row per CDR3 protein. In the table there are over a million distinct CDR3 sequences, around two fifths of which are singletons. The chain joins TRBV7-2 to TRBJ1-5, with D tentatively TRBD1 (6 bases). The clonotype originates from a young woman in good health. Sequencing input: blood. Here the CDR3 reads CASSRAGVSNQPQHF. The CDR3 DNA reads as TGTGCCAGCAGCCGAGCAGGGGTGAGCAATCAGCCCCAGCATTTT.